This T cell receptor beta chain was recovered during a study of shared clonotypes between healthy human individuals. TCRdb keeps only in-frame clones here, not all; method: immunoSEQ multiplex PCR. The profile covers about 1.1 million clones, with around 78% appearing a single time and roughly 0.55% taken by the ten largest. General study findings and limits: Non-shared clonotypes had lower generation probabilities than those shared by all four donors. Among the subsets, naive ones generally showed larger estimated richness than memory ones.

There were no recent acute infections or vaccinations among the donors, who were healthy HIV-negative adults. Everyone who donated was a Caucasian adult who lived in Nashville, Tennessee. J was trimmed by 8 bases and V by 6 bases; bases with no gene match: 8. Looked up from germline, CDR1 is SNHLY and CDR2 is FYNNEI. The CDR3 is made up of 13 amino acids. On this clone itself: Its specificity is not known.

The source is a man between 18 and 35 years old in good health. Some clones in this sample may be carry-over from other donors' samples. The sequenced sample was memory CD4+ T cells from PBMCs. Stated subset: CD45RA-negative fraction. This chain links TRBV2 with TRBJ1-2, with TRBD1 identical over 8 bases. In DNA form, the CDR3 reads TGTGCCAGCAGGGGACAGGCCCCTAAGGGCTACACCTTC. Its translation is CASRGQAPKGYTF. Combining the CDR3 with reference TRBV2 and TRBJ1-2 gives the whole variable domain EPEVTQTPSHQVTQMGQEVILRCVPISNHLYFYWYRQILGQKVEFLVSFYNNEISEKSEIFDDQFSVERPDGSNFTLKIRSTKLEDSAMYFCASRGQAPKGYTFGSGTRLTVV.